The 16 T cell receptor beta chains given below trace back to one sample, sequenced in a study of cytotoxic CD8 clonotypes in ibrutinib-treated CLL (dated by TCRdb to the early 2020s). Receptor amplification or capture employed the immunoSEQ multiplex PCR assay. TCRdb mirrors the immuneACCESS table, restricted to in-frame sequences. Some clones are absent from its copies; in checked studies, under half trace to an unresolved V gene, and the reason for the others is unknown. The sample table records 30,000 or so clones; approximately 62% of these occur just once. The top ten constitute approximately 4.7% of the sample. The sample consisted of PBMCs, taken before ibrutinib treatment. All receptors derive from a human donor with chronic lymphocytic leukemia.

This chain connects TRBV6-5 to TRBJ2-1, with TRBD2 matching over 13 bases. V was clipped by 6 bases and J by 8 bases; unmatched bases: 7. The CDR3 consists of 15 residues. Germline assignment: CDR1 MNHEY and CDR2 SVGAGI. CDR3: CASRSGTSGAYEQFF. The CDR3 DNA follows: TGTGCCAGCAGATCCGGGACTAGCGGGGCGTATGAGCAGTTCTTC.

The chain couples TRBV18 to TRBJ1-2; TRBD1 matches 8 bases. The germline CDR1 and CDR2 sequences are KGHSH and LQKENI. The CDR3 contains 17 residues. J gave up 2 bases and V 1 base, and 9 bases lay outside the gene matches. CDR3 sequence reads: CASSPRFGQGGNYGYTF. The CDR3 DNA follows: TGTGCCAGCTCACCACGTTTCGGACAGGGAGGGAACTATGGCTACACCTTC.

The chain carries TRBV5-1 and TRBJ2-4, with TRBD1 as a possible D gene (5 bases). The CDR3 is 15 residues long. V was shortened by 4 bases and J by 0 bases, with 11 bases between the two germline ends. In germline, CDR1 is SGHRS, CDR2 YFSETQ. For the CDR3, the DNA is TGCGCCAGCAGCCAGGGAAATTTAGCCAAAAACATTCAGTACTTC. Translated: CASSQGNLAKNIQYF.

This clone showed up just a few times. The CDR3 protein is CASTSLRYSPLHF. DNA for the CDR3: TGTGCCAGCACCTCACTACGATATTCACCCCTCCACTTT. V gene TRBV6-6 combines with J gene TRBJ1-6; no clear D. Per germline, CDR1 MNHNY and CDR2 SVGAGI (reference sequence). V was shortened by 7 bases and J by 8 bases, with 12 bases between the two germline ends. This CDR3 comprises 13 residues.

A few counts support this clone. This chain joins TRBV18 and TRBJ1-5; D not certain. Germline V gene data show CDR1 as KGHSH and CDR2 as LQKENI. V lost 3 bases to trimming and J lost 7 bases, with 10 bases between them. This CDR3 is 13 amino acids long. This CDR3 reads CASSPLANQPQHF. CDR3 DNA sequence: TGTGCCAGCTCACCTCTGGCTAACCAGCCCCAGCATTTT.

The chain employs TRBV7-8 and TRBJ2-1; D unresolved. The CDR3 has 13 amino acids. Germline values: CDR1 SGHVS, CDR2 FQNEAQ. V lost 5 bases, J lost 4 bases, and 9 bases lay in between. The chain's CDR3 is CASSMTSYNEQFF. The CDR3 DNA follows: TGTGCCAGCAGCATGACGAGTTACAATGAGCAGTTCTTC.

The rearrangement uses TRBV6-5 and TRBJ2-7; no firm D call. The CDR3 spans 13 residues. Germline CDR1 MNHEY, CDR2 SVGAGI. Trimming cost V 6 bases and J 5 bases, with 14 bases left between them. CDR3 protein: CASRRDHRDEQYF. CDR3 bases: TGTGCCAGCAGACGCGATCACAGAGACGAGCAGTACTTC.

The rearrangement uses TRBV28 and TRBJ2-3, with D possibly being TRBD2 (6 bases). V was pared by 6 bases and J by 5 bases, with 12 bases between. From germline, CDR1 is MDHEN and CDR2 SYDVKM. The CDR3 has 13 amino acids. The CDR3 sequence: CASRRLVLDTQYF. DNA for the CDR3: TGTGCCAGCAGACGACTAGTTCTAGATACGCAGTATTTT.

This chain connects TRBV11-1 to TRBJ2-5; unclear D gene. Germline CDR1 SGHAT, CDR2 FQDESV (reference sequence). The CDR3 loop spans 13 amino acids. Trimming cost V 5 bases and J 1 base, with 8 bases left between them. The CDR3 protein is CASSENSQETQYF. The CDR3 coding sequence is TGTGCCAGCAGCGAAAACAGCCAAGAGACCCAGTACTTC.

The chain links TRBV29-1 to TRBJ2-3; 10 nucleotides match TRBD1. The CDR3 runs 13 residues. J was trimmed by 4 bases and V by 6 bases; bases with no gene match: 4. The germline CDR1 and CDR2 sequences are SQVTM and ANQGSEA. CDR3 sequence: CSVDRGGADTQYF. The CDR3 DNA is TGCAGCGTGGACAGGGGGGGAGCAGATACGCAGTATTTT.

The rearrangement links TRBV5-1 to TRBJ2-3; D is unclear. Germline CDR1 and CDR2: SGHRS and YFSETQ. Trimming removed 2 bases from V and 0 bases from J, with 10 bases in between. The CDR3 contains 15 residues. In DNA form, the CDR3 reads TGCGCCAGCAGCTTTCGGACCGTGAGCACAGATACGCAGTATTTT. This encodes CASSFRTVSTDTQYF.

The V call is TRBV6-5, the J call TRBJ1-2; D possibly corresponds to TRBD1 (6 bases). V dropped 7 bases and J dropped 6 bases, with 9 bases sitting between them. CDR1 is MNHEY and CDR2 is SVGAGI in the germline V gene. CDR3 length equals 11 residues. CDR3 in amino acids: CASTQGNGYTF. In DNA, the CDR3 is TGTGCCAGCACCCAGGGGAATGGCTACACCTTC.

This clone is a singleton in its sample. The V and J genes are TRBV5-1 and TRBJ2-1, with unresolved D. Germline CDR1 reads SGHRS; CDR2 reads YFSETQ. CDR3 size: 12 residues. V lost 1 base and J 11 bases, leaving 10 bases between the germline ends. Here the CDR3 reads CASSLKEQKQFF. In nucleotides, the CDR3 is TGCGCCAGCAGCTTGAAAGAACAGAAGCAGTTCTTC.

This sequence joins TRBV7-6 and TRBJ2-1; 13 bases agree with TRBD2. Germline CDR1 reads SGHVS; CDR2 reads FNYEAQ. V lost 5 bases to trimming and J lost 8 bases; unmatched junction nucleotides: 9. This CDR3 has 16 amino acids. Here the CDR3 reads CASSVVTSGGAYEQFF. The CDR3 bases are TGTGCCAGCAGCGTCGTAACTAGCGGGGGGGCGTATGAGCAGTTCTTC.

This chain connects TRBV2 to TRBJ2-5, with D perhaps matching TRBD2 (7 bases). V was clipped by 3 bases and J by 2 bases, with 13 bases between them. CDR1 is SNHLY, CDR2 FYNNEI, per germline. The CDR3 is made up of 15 amino acids. CDR3 sequence: CASSDGRGGQETQYF. In nucleotides, the CDR3 is TGTGCCAGCAGTGACGGTAGGGGGGGTCAAGAGACCCAGTACTTC. The complete variable domain, with remaining parts taken from reference TRBV2 and TRBJ2-5, reads EPEVTQTPSHQVTQMGQEVILRCVPISNHLYFYWYRQILGQKVEFLVSFYNNEISEKSEIFDDQFSVERPDGSNFTLKIRSTKLEDSAMYFCASSDGRGGQETQYFGPGTRLLVL.

This clone was detected a few times. The J gene is TRBJ1-5, the V gene TRBV19; tentative D call: TRBD1 (5 bases). The germline V gene encodes CDR1 LNHDA and CDR2 SQIVND (reference sequence). The germline V and J ends were trimmed by 5 bases and 0 bases, with 17 bases remaining between them. The length of the CDR3 is 17 residues. CDR3 in DNA: TGTGCCAGTAGTCTCCCATGGGGGGAATATAGCAATCAGCCCCAGCATTTT. Its protein product is CASSLPWGEYSNQPQHF.